This TCR beta chain was sequenced for a study of T cell responses to AZD1222 COVID-19 vaccine. Study-wide results and caveats: CD4 TCRs associated with vaccination spanned spike, dominating at 160-218 and 743-854. White British people made up most donors, females outnumbered males, and clonal diversity was possibly underestimated.

Regarding this clone: The target antigen is unknown.

The protocol was immunoSEQ multiplex PCR, while the TCRdb copy is restricted to in-frame clones and leaves out a portion. The table shows some 120,000 clones, with 65% to 90% occurring only once. Trimming pared 7 bases from V and 0 bases from J, leaving 13 bases between. The CDR3 has 14 amino acids. Germline V CDR1 and CDR2: MDHEN, SYDVKM. The rearrangement uses TRBV28 and TRBJ2-7; possibly TRBD2 for D (6 bases). The material sequenced was peripheral blood, taken on day 0 of AZD1222 vaccination. This clonotype was sampled from an adult in good health. CDR3 sequence reads: CASNPAGISYEQYF. CDR3 DNA sequence: TGTGCCAGCAACCCAGCGGGTATCTCCTACGAGCAGTACTTC.